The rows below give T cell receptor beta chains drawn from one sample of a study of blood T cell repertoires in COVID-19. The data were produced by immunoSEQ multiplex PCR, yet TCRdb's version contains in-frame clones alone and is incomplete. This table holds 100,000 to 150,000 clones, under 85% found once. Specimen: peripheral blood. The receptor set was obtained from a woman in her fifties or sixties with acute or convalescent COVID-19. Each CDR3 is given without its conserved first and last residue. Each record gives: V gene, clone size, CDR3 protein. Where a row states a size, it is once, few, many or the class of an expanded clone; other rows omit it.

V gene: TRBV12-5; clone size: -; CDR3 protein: ASGLVQYNEQF
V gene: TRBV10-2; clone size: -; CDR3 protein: ASGQRGASYNEQF
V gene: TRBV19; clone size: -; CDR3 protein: ASSIVGGPSLNSPLH
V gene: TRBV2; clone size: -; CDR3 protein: ASSPAGDYGYT
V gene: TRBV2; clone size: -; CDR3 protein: ASSLGQGAMNEKLF
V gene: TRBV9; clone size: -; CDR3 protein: ASSVGGQNTEAF
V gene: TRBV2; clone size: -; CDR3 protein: ASSSGGLESQPQH
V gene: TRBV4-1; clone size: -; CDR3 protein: ASSQVLYNEQF
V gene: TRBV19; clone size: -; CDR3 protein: ASSIAVRVGLGYT
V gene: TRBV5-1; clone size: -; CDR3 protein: ASSLRGGLAGARTDTQY
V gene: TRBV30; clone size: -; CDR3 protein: ASEQGVNTEAF
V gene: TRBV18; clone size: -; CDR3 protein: ASSAGNNQPQH
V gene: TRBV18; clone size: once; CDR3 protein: ASSPPTWVGELF
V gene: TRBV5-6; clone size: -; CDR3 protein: ASSFGGRPNYGYT
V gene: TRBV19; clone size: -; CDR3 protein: ASSLDSNYGYT
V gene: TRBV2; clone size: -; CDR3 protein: ASSVLRGRNNEQF
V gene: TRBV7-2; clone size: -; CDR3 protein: ASSLVFGLGGSQY
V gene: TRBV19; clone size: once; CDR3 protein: ASSITLGLLGETQY
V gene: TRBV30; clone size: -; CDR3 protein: AWSVSDLTSEVASPLH
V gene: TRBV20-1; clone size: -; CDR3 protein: SANLDSGYT
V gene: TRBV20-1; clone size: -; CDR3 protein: SASGTTNSPLH
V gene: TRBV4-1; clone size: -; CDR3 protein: ASSQDLGAGQPQH
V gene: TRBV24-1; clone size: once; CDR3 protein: ATSDFYGGETQY
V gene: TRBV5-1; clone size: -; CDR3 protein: ASSLTGDQPQH
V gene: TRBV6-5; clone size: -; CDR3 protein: ASGLMGTAREKLF
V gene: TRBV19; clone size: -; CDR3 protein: ASSPQIQAGGTDTQY
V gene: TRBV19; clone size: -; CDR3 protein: ASSIAGSSYNEQF
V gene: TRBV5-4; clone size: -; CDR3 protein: ASSSGQNYGYT
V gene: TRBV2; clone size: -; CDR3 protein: ASSERGSNYGYT
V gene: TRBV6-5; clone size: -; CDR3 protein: ASVQRTPNTEAF
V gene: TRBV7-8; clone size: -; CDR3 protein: ASSRSYGHYSNQPQH
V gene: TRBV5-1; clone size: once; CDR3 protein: ASSLLNRGAQFSGANVLT
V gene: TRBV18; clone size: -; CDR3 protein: ASSPRDRRNTEAF
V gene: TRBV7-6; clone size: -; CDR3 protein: ASSPGTPRPQETQY
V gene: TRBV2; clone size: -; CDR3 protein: ASLGAEKRETQY
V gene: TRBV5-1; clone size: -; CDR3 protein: ASSLDSGGAEKLF
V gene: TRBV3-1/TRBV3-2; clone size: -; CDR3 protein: ASSQVVHTQY
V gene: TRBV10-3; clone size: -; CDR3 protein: AITPGLAGGTDTQY
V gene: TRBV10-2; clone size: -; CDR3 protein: ASSTHPPRGAGSTDTQY
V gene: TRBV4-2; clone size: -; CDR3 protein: ASSQDYRMAF
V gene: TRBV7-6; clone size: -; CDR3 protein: ASSSLEETQY
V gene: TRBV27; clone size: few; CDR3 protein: ASSLSRRGYYGYT
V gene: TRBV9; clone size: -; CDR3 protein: ASSPGGTGQEGYT
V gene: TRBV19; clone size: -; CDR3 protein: ASAGVSPGDTEAF
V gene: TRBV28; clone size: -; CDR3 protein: ASSSNLYSEAF
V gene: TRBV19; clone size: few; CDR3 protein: ASSPGQGRGETQY
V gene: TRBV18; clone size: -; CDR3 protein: ASSPSGNEQF
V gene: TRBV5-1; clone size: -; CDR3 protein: ASSSGGQNTGELF
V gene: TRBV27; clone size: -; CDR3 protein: ASSLTSGYT
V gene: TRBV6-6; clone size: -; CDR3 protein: ASSRGGNGYT
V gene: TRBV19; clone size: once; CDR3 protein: ATSSGGPNTEAF
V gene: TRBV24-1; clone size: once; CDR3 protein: ATSDLPSSGVTDTQY
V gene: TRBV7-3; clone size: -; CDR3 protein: ASSHRGSGGAKF
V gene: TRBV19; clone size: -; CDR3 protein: ASSLWNRGQGELF
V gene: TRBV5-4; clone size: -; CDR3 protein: ASKTGGVRMGETQY